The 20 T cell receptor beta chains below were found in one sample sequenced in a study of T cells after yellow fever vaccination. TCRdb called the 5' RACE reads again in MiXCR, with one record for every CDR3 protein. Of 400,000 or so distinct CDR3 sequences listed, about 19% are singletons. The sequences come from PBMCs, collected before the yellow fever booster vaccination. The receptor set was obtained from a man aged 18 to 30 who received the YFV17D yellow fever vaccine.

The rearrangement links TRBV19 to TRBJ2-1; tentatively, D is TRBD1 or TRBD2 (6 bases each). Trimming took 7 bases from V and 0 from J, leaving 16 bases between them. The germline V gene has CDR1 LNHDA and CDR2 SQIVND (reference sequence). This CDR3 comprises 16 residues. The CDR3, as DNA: TGTGCCAGTACTACCTGGGGGGCTAGCTCCTACAATGAGCAGTTCTTC. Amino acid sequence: CASTTWGASSYNEQFF. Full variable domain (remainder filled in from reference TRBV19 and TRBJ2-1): DGGITQSPKYLFRKEGQNVTLSCEQNLNHDAMYWYRQDPGQGLRLIYYSQIVNDFQKGDIAEGYSVSREKKESFPLTVTSAQKNPTAFYLCASTTWGASSYNEQFFGPGTRLTVL.

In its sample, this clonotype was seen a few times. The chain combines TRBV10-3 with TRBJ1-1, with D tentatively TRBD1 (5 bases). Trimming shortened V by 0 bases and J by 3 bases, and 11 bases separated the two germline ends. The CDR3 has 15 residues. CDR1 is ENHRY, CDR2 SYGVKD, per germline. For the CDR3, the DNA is TGTGCCATCAGTGAGTCGAGACTCAGGGACACTGAAGCTTTCTTT. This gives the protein CAISESRLRDTEAFF.

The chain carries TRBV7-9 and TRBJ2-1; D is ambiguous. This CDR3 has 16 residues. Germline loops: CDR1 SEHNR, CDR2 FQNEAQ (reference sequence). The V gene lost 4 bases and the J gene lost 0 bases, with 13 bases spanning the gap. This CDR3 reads CASSSPDLRSYNEQFF. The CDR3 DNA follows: TGTGCCAGCAGCTCCCCGGACCTCCGCTCCTACAATGAGCAGTTCTTC.

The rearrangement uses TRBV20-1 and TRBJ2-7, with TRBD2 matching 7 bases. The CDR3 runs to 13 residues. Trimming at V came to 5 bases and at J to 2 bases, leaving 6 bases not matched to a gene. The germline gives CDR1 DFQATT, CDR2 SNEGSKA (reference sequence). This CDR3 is CSARELATYEQYF. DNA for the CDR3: TGCAGTGCTCGGGAACTAGCGACCTACGAGCAGTACTTC.

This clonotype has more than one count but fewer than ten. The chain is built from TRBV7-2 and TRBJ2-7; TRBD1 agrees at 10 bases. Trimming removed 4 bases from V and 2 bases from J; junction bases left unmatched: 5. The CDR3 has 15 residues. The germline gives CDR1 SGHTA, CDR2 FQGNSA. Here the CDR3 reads CASSSDRGLPYEQYF. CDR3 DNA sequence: TGTGCCAGCAGCTCCGACAGGGGGCTCCCCTACGAGCAGTACTTC. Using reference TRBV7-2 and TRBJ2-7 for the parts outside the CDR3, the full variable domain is GAGVSQSPSNKVTEKGKDVELRCDPISGHTALYWYRQSLGQGLEFLIYFQGNSAPDKSGLPSDRFSAERTGGSVSTLTIQRTQQEDSAVYLCASSSDRGLPYEQYFGPGTRLTVT.

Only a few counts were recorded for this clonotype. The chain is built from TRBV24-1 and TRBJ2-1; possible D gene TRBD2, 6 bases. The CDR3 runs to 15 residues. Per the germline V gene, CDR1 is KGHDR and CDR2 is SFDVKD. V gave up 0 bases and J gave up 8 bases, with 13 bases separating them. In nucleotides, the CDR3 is TGTGCCACCAGTGATTTGCCACCGGGGGACGATGAGCAGTTCTTC. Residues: CATSDLPPGDDEQFF.

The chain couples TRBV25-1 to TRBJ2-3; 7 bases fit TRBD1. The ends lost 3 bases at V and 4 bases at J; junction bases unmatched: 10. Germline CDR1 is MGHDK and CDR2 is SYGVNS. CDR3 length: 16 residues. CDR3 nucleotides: TGTGCCAGCAGTGACCACAGGGGTCAGGGTGCAGATACGCAGTATTTT. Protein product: CASSDHRGQGADTQYF.

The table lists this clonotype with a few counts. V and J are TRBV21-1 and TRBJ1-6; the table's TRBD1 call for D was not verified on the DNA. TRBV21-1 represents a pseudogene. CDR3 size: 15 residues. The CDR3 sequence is CASSKGSGLNSPLHF. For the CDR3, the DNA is TGTGCCAGCAGCAAAGGCTCGGGGCTGAATTCACCCCTCCACTTT.

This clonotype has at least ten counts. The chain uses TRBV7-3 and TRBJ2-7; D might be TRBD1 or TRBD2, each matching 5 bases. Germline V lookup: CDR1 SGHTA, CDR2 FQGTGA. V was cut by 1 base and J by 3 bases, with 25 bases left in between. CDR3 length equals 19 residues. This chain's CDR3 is CASSLKAAAGWETHYEQYF. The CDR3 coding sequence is TGTGCCAGCAGCTTAAAGGCGGCGGCAGGGTGGGAGACCCACTACGAGCAGTACTTC.

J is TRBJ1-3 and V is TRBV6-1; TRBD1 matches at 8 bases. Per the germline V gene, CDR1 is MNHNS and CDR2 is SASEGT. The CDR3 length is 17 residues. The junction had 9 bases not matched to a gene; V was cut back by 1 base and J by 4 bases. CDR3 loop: CASSEGTGRHIGNTIYF. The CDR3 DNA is TGTGCCAGCAGTGAAGGGACAGGGCGACACATAGGAAACACCATATATTTT.

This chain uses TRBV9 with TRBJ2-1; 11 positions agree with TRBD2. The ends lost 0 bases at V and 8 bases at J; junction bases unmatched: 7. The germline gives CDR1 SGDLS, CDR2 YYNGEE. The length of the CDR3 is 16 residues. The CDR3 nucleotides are TGTGCCAGCAGCGTAGGGGCTAGCGGGGGGTCAGATGAGCAGTTCTTC. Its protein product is CASSVGASGGSDEQFF. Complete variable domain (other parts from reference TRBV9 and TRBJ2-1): DSGVTQTPKHLITATGQRVTLRCSPRSGDLSVYWYQQSLDQGLQFLIQYYNGEERAKGNILERFSAQQFPDLHSELNLSSLELGDSALYFCASSVGASGGSDEQFFGPGTRLTVL.

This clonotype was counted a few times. In nucleotides, the CDR3 is TGCAGTGCCCCTGGGACCTTCGGCACAGATACGCAGTATTTT. Translating gives CSAPGTFGTDTQYF. V is TRBV20-1 and J is TRBJ2-3; D may correspond to TRBD1 or TRBD2 (5 bases each). Germline V lookup: CDR1 DFQATT, CDR2 SNEGSKA (reference sequence). The ends were cut back, 6 bases at V and 1 base at J, with 14 bases in the middle. The CDR3 sequence is 14 residues long.

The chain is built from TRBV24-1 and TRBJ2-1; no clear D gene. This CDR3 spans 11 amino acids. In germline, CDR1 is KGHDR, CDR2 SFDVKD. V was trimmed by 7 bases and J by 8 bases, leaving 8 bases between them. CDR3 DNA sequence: TGTGCCACCAGCCGACAAGATGAGCAGTTCTTC. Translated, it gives CATSRQDEQFF.

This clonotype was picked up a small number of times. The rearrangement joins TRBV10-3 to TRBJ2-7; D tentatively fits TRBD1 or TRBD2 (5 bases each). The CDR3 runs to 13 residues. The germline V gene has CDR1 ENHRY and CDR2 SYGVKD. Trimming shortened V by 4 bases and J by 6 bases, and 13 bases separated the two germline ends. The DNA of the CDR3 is TGTGCCATCAGTGGGGACCAGGGCTCCGAGCAGTACTTC. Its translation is CAISGDQGSEQYF.

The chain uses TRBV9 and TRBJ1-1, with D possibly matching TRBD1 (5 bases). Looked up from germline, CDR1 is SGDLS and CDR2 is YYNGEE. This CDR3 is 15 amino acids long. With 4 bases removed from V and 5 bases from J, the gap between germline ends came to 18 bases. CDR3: CASSPLGGVVTEAFF. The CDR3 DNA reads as TGTGCCAGCAGCCCCCTGGGGGGGGTGGTAACTGAAGCTTTCTTT. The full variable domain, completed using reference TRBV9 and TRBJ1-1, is DSGVTQTPKHLITATGQRVTLRCSPRSGDLSVYWYQQSLDQGLQFLIQYYNGEERAKGNILERFSAQQFPDLHSELNLSSLELGDSALYFCASSPLGGVVTEAFFGQGTRLTVV.

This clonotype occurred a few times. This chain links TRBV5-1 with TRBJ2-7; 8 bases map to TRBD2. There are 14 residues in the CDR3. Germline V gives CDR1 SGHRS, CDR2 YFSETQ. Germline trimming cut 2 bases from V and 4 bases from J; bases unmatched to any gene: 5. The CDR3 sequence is CASSLSSGVYEQYV. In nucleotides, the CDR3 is TGCGCCAGCAGCTTAAGTAGCGGGGTTTACGAGCAGTACGTC.

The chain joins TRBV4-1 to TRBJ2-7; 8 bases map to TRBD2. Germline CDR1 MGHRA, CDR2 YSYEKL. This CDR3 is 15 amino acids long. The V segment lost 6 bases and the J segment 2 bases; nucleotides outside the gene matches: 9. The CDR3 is CASRVLGRGAYEQYF. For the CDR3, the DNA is TGCGCCAGCAGGGTTCTCGGGCGGGGGGCCTACGAGCAGTACTTC.

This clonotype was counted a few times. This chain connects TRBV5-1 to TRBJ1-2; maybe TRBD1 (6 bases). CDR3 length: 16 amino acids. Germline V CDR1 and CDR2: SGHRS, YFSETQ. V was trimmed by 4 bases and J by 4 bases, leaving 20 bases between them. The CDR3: CASSGGSLRGSYGYTF. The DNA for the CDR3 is TGCGCCAGCAGCGGAGGAAGCCTCAGGGGAAGCTATGGCTACACCTTC.

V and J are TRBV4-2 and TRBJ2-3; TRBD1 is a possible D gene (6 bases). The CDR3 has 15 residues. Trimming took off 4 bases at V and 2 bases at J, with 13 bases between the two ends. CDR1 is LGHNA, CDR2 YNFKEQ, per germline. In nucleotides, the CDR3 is TGTGCCAGCAGCCCCGAAGGGGGAATCACAGATACGCAGTATTTT. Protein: CASSPEGGITDTQYF.

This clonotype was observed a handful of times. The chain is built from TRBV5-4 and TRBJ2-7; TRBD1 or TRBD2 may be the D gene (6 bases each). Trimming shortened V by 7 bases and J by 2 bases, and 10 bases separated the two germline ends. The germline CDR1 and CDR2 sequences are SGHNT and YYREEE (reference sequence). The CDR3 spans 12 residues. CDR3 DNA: TGTGCCAGCGGAAGGGGGGCCTACGAGCAGTACTTC. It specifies CASGRGAYEQYF.